This T cell receptor beta chain was sequenced for a study of memory B cells and T cells in multiple sclerosis. In regard to this clone: What it binds is unknown.

Profiling relied on immunoSEQ multiplex PCR, and the TCRdb table lists in-frame clones only, not all of them. The table shows about 15,000 clones, with 69% occurring only once. The V and J ends lost 5 bases and 3 bases, in that order; junction bases with no gene match: 3. The CDR3 covers 15 residues. Per the germline V gene, CDR1 is MNHNY and CDR2 is SVGAGI (reference sequence). Study-wide results and limits: Clone-set sizes differed between compartments, so shared clonotype counts needed normalization.

Sequencing was done on a sample of memory (CD45RO+) CD4+ T cells from blood. The sequence was collected from a human donor with multiple sclerosis. V and J are TRBV6-6 and TRBJ2-7; the match to TRBD2 covers 14 bases. The CDR3 DNA sequence: TGTGCCAGCAGTGATGGACTAGCGGGAGGCTACGAGCAGTACTTC. It yields the protein CASSDGLAGGYEQYF.